The clone carrying this T cell receptor beta chain was observed a handful of times. The antigen is unknown. Among ophthalmopathy patients, the Clinical Activity Score reached at least 3, the NOSPECS grade reached at least 4, and duration remained under 3 months. Each diagnosis was grounded in clinical symptoms, serum thyroxine and TRAb, thyroid ultrasound, and orbital computed tomography. The data were taken from a study of T cells in Graves' hyperthyroidism and ophthalmopathy. The germline V gene has CDR1 DFQATT and CDR2 SNEGSKA (reference sequence). The CDR3 sequence is 16 residues long. The V gene lost 2 bases and the J gene lost 1 base, with 18 bases spanning the gap. Study-level findings and limits: The blood repertoire included most of the expanded thyroid clonotypes above 0.001. Stable hyperthyroidism was separated from ophthalmopathy by a model based on 13 V-J features.

Amplification targeted TCR beta CDR3 regions from RNA transcripts. The TCR CDR3 first-round RT-PCR relied on the HTBI primer set. A single record per CDR3 protein comes from TCRdb applying MiXCR to the multiplex PCR reads. The repertoire includes almost 500,000 distinct CDR3 sequences, roughly 22% of them detected once, and approximately 49% sits in the top ten. V gene TRBV20-1 combines with J gene TRBJ2-7, with unresolved D. The sequencing sample was made of blood. This receptor was obtained from an older woman with Graves' ophthalmopathy. CDR3 sequence reads: CSARPLPLVKSYEQYF. The CDR3 nucleotides read TGCAGTGCTAGACCTCTGCCCCTAGTTAAATCCTACGAGCAGTACTTC.